This T cell receptor beta chain was sequenced for a study of blood T cell repertoires in COVID-19. As for the study in general: In each case, the material was cDNA or gDNA derived from T cells, B-cell-depleted T cells, or PBMCs.

The method was immunoSEQ multiplex PCR; TCRdb's version includes in-frame clones alone and lacks a portion of them. This table holds about 210,000 clones, 80% to 85% found once. Looked up from germline, CDR1 is SGHNT and CDR2 is YENEEA. V lost 1 base to trimming and J lost 6 bases, with 9 bases between them. The CDR3 length is 14 residues. This clonotype was sampled from a woman aged 70-85 years with COVID-19, enrolled during active disease. Sequenced input: peripheral blood. V is TRBV11-3 and J is TRBJ2-2; D is unclear. CDR3 in amino acids: CASSLGALPGELFF. In DNA form, the CDR3 reads TGTGCCAGCAGCTTAGGGGCCCTACCCGGGGAGCTGTTTTTT.